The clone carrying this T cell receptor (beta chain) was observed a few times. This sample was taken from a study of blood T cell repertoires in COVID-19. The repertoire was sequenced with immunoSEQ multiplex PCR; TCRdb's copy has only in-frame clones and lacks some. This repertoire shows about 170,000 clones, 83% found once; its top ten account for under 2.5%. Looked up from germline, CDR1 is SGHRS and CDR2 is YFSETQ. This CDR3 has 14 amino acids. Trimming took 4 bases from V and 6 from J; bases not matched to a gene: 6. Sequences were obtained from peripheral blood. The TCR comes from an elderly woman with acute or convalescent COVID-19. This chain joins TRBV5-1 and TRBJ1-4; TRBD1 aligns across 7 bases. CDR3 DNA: TGCGCCAGCAGCGTAGCCGGGACAGATGAAAAACTGTTTTTT. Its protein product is CASSVAGTDEKLFF.